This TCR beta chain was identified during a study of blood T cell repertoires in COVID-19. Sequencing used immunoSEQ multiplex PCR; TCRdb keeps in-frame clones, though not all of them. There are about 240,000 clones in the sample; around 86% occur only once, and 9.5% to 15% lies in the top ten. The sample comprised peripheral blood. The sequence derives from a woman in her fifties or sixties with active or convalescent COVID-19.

This CDR3 is CASSLGAGKGYTF. The DNA for the CDR3 is TGCGCCAGCAGCTTGGGGGCAGGGAAGGGCTACACCTTC. V gene TRBV5-1 combines with J gene TRBJ1-2, with D possibly TRBD1 on 5 matching bases. CDR1 is SGHRS, CDR2 YFSETQ, per germline. V lost 0 bases, J lost 8 bases, and 11 bases lay in between. This CDR3 has 13 amino acids. Together with reference TRBV5-1 and TRBJ1-2, the CDR3 gives the full variable domain: KAGVTQTPRYLIKTRGQQVTLSCSPISGHRSVSWYQQTPGQGLQFLFEYFSETQRNKGNFPGRFSGRQFSNSRSEMNVSTLELGDSALYLCASSLGAGKGYTFGSGTRLTVV.